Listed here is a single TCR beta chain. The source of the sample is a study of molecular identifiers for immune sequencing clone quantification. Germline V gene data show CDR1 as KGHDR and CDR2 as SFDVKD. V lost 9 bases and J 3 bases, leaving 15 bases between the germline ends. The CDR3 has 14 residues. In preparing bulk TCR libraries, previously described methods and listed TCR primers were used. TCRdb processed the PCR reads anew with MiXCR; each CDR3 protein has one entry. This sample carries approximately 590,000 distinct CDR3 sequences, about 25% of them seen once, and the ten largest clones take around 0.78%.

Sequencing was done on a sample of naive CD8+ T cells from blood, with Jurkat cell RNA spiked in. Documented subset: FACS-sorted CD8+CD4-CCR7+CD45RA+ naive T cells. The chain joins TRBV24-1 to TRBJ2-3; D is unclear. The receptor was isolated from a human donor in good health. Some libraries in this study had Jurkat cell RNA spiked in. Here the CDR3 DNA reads TGTGCCACCTGTGTTGGGGAAGGGACAGATACGCAGTATTTT. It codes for CATCVGEGTDTQYF.